Below are 8 T cell receptor beta chains sequenced from a single sample in a study of blood T cell repertoires in COVID-19. The method was immunoSEQ multiplex PCR; TCRdb's version includes in-frame clones alone and lacks a portion of them. The sample includes some 140,000 clones, roughly 80% of them seen just once. The sample consisted of PBMCs or T cells enriched from blood (not recorded which). The receptors derive from a man in his forties with acute COVID-19.

The chain employs TRBV6-5 and TRBJ1-1; 7 bases fit TRBD1. CDR3 size: 15 residues. Germline assignment: CDR1 MNHEY and CDR2 SVGAGI. J gave up 1 base and V 4 bases, and 6 bases lay outside the gene matches. The CDR3 nucleotides are TGTGCCAGCAGTTCTCCTCGGACAGGGAACACTGAAGCTTTCTTT. Its protein is CASSSPRTGNTEAFF.

This clone came up once. The genes are TRBV20-1 and TRBJ2-5; 8 bases are a match to TRBD2. CDR1 DFQATT and CDR2 SNEGSKA come from the germline V gene (reference sequence). This CDR3 comprises 16 residues. With V trimmed by 3 bases and J by 4 bases, 13 bases remained unmatched. CDR3 coding DNA: TGCAGTGCTAGTTCCCGAGAGCGGGGACTAGGAGAGACCCAGTACTTC. Encoded protein: CSASSRERGLGETQYF.

The chain is built from TRBV6-1 and TRBJ2-6; D is uncertain. V lost 2 bases and J lost 0, with 5 bases in between. This CDR3 contains 15 residues. Germline lookup yields CDR1 MNHNS and CDR2 SASEGT. The CDR3 DNA reads as TGTGCCAGCAGTGAACGGAGCTCTGGGGCCAACGTCCTGACTTTC. The encoded protein is CASSERSSGANVLTF.

The chain links TRBV9 to TRBJ1-3; TRBD1 is a possible D gene (6 bases). V was shortened by 0 bases and J by 4 bases, with 11 bases between the two germline ends. The CDR3 sequence is 15 residues long. Per the germline V gene, CDR1 is SGDLS and CDR2 is YYNGEE. The CDR3 region has the DNA TGTGCCAGCAGCGTAGCGCAGGGGCAGGGAAACACCATATATTTT. Amino acids: CASSVAQGQGNTIYF.

The chain is built from TRBV19 and TRBJ2-7, with 7 positions matching TRBD1. V was pared by 1 base and J by 2 bases, with 8 bases of the junction left unmatched. Germline V CDR1 and CDR2: LNHDA, SQIVND (reference sequence). CDR3 length equals 16 residues. The DNA for the CDR3 is TGTGCCAGTAGTATAGTTCCCCGGGACAGCACCTACGAGCAGTACTTC. Amino acids: CASSIVPRDSTYEQYF.

CDR3 in amino acids: CASSVWDYPSSYQETQYF. CDR3 in DNA: TGTGCCAGCAGTGTGTGGGACTACCCCTCCTCGTACCAAGAGACCCAGTACTTC. V gene TRBV2 combines with J gene TRBJ2-5; the match to TRBD2 covers 7 bases. The CDR3 length is 18 residues. V was pared by 4 bases and J by 0 bases, with 14 bases of the junction left unmatched. Per germline, CDR1 SNHLY and CDR2 FYNNEI.

The rearrangement links TRBV12-2 to TRBJ1-3; the D call TRBD1 from the table was never checked on the DNA. TRBV12-2 is assigned pseudogene status. The CDR3 is 17 amino acids. CDR3 nucleotide sequence: TGTGCAAGTCGCTTAGCTACCTCGACAGGGTCAGGAAACACCATATATTTT. It is translated as CASRLATSTGSGNTIYF.

V usage is TRBV19 and J usage is TRBJ2-7, with D unresolved. Germline V gene sequence: CDR1 LNHDA, CDR2 SQIVND (reference sequence). The V and J ends lost 1 base and 3 bases respectively, with 10 bases between them. This CDR3 region has 14 residues. The CDR3 spells CASSIVAGHYEQYF. The CDR3 DNA is TGTGCCAGTAGTATAGTGGCAGGCCACTACGAGCAGTACTTC.